A single sample is the source of the 15 T cell receptor beta chains below, sequenced in a study of cytomegalovirus exposure and HLA in healthy donors (dated by TCRdb to 2016 to 2017). The library was obtained by the immunoSEQ multiplex PCR assay. A mixture of 60 forward primers for TCR Vbeta segments and 13 reverse primers for TCR Jbeta segments was used in the multiplex PCR. The clones in this table, taken by TCRdb from immuneACCESS, are in-frame only. Not every clone is retained; where verified, under half of the shortfall comes from an unresolved V gene, and the cause of the rest is unknown. The table held for this sample gives 45,000 to 55,000 clones. Clones ranked in the top ten supply more than 5.5% of the sample. The sample comprised PBMCs. The receptors originated from a male donor in good health and CMV-seropositive.

As concerns this clone: The same CDR3 also results from other DNA sequences found in this sample. The CDR3 nucleotides are TGTGCCAGCAGCTTAGGCCACAGGGGACGATACGAGCAGTACTTC. Translation gives CASSLGHRGRYEQYF. This chain uses TRBV7-3 with TRBJ2-7; 7 nucleotides align to TRBD1. The CDR3 has 15 amino acids. Germline CDR1 and CDR2: SGHTA and FQGTGA. With V trimmed by 2 bases and J by 4 bases, 8 bases remained unmatched.

The J gene is TRBJ2-2, the V gene TRBV30; D remains unclear. Germline-derived CDR1 and CDR2 are GTSNPN and SVGIG (reference sequence). The CDR3 runs to 12 residues. The V and J ends lost 3 bases and 8 bases respectively, with 10 bases between them. CDR3 loop: CAWRLPRGELFF. CDR3 DNA: TGTGCCTGGAGACTTCCGCGGGGGGAGCTGTTTTTT. Looking up the rest from reference TRBV30 and TRBJ2-2 gives the full variable domain: SQTIHQWPATLVQPVGSPLSLECTVEGTSNPNLYWYRQAAGRGLQLLFYSVGIGQISSEVPQNLSASRPQDRQFILSSKKLLLSDSGFYLCAWRLPRGELFFGEGSRLTVL.

This chain connects TRBV2 to TRBJ1-5; maybe TRBD1 (5 bases). This CDR3 contains 14 residues. The V end was cut by 6 bases, the J end by 10 bases, with 19 bases between. Germline V gene lookup returns CDR1 SNHLY and CDR2 FYNNEI. The CDR3, as DNA: TGTGCCAGCAGCCCTGGAAGGGGAAAGGGACCCCAGCATTTT. Translated, it gives CASSPGRGKGPQHF.

CDR3 protein: CASSIDSGGGYEQYF. As DNA, the CDR3 is TGTGCCAGCAGCATTGATAGCGGGGGAGGCTACGAGCAGTACTTC. The rearrangement links TRBV6-1 to TRBJ2-7, with 9 bases fitting TRBD2. Unmatched junction bases numbered 9, after V lost 6 bases and J lost 3 bases. The CDR3 has 15 residues. Germline CDR1 reads MNHNS; CDR2 reads SASEGT.

V gene TRBV7-2 combines with J gene TRBJ2-7, with TRBD2 as a possible D gene (6 bases). In germline, CDR1 is SGHTA, CDR2 FQGNSA. The CDR3 contains 15 residues. V shed 5 bases and J shed 3 bases, with 17 bases lying between them. CDR3 amino acids: CASSRLRGLRYEQYF. CDR3 nucleotide sequence: TGTGCCAGCAGCCGATTGAGGGGACTCCGCTACGAGCAGTACTTC.

This sequence joins TRBV7-2 and TRBJ2-7; 10 bases are shared with TRBD1. Unmatched junction bases numbered 15, after V lost 1 base and J lost 6 bases. This CDR3 has 18 amino acids. Germline V lookup: CDR1 SGHTA, CDR2 FQGNSA. The CDR3 loop is CASSLVGPTGQGLIEQYF. The CDR3 DNA reads as TGTGCCAGCAGCTTAGTTGGGCCGACGGGACAGGGGTTAATCGAGCAGTACTTC. Full variable domain (remainder filled in from reference TRBV7-2 and TRBJ2-7): GAGVSQSPSNKVTEKGKDVELRCDPISGHTALYWYRQSLGQGLEFLIYFQGNSAPDKSGLPSDRFSAERTGGSVSTLTIQRTQQEDSAVYLCASSLVGPTGQGLIEQYFGPGTRLTVT.

This chain uses TRBV15 with TRBJ1-5; no definite D call. Germline V lookup: CDR1 LNHNV, CDR2 YYDKDF (reference sequence). This CDR3 has 13 residues. The germline V and J ends were trimmed by 0 bases and 7 bases, with 7 bases remaining between them. CDR3 DNA sequence: TGTGCCACCAGCAGAGACGAGATCCAGCCCCAGCATTTT. It yields the protein CATSRDEIQPQHF.

The V gene is TRBV7-9, the J gene TRBJ1-2; maybe TRBD1 (6 bases). This CDR3 is 15 amino acids long. CDR1 SEHNR and CDR2 FQNEAQ come from the germline V gene (reference sequence). V was clipped by 3 bases and J by 5 bases, with 16 bases between them. CDR3 in DNA: TGTGCCAGCAGCTTCGGAGGACAGAGAGGATATGGCTACACCTTC. It yields the protein CASSFGGQRGYGYTF.

The CDR3 region has the DNA TGTGCCAGCAGTTATCCCGCGGGGGATCAGCCCCAGCATTTT. Amino acid sequence: CASSYPAGDQPQHF. V is TRBV5-8 and J is TRBJ1-5, with D possibly TRBD1 on 5 matching bases. Per germline, CDR1 SGHTS and CDR2 YDEGEE. The V end was cut by 5 bases, the J end by 5 bases, with 14 bases between. This CDR3 spans 14 amino acids.

This rearrangement joins TRBV30 to TRBJ2-6; no firm D call. Germline values: CDR1 GTSNPN, CDR2 SVGIG (reference sequence). This CDR3 is built from 14 residues. Trimming cost V 3 bases and J 1 base, with 7 bases left between them. The CDR3 loop is CAWRILSGANVLTF. The CDR3, as DNA: TGTGCCTGGAGAATACTTTCTGGGGCCAACGTCCTGACTTTC.

This chain joins TRBV7-2 and TRBJ2-3; D is unclear. The CDR3 sequence is 14 residues long. V was cut by 1 base and J by 5 bases, with 10 bases left in between. CDR1 and CDR2 from the germline V gene are SGHTA and FQGNSA. CDR3 coding DNA: TGTGCCAGCAGCTTAGATTCGCGTTTAGATACGCAGTATTTT. Its protein product is CASSLDSRLDTQYF.

Points on this clone: This sample also contains other DNA sequences that code for the same CDR3. This sequence joins TRBV9 and TRBJ1-1; D is unresolved. The germline V gene encodes CDR1 SGDLS and CDR2 YYNGEE. The germline V and J ends were trimmed by 4 bases and 11 bases, with 18 bases remaining between them. The CDR3 totals 13 residues. This CDR3 is CASSPRTGGEAFF. In nucleotides, the CDR3 is TGTGCCAGCAGCCCCCGGACGGGAGGTGAGGCTTTCTTT.

J is TRBJ1-1 and V is TRBV13, with TRBD1 matching over 8 bases. Germline-derived CDR1 and CDR2 are PRHDT and FYEKMQ (reference sequence). This CDR3 is 14 amino acids long. The trim removed 6 bases at V and 4 bases at J, leaving 7 bases unmatched. The CDR3 DNA is TGTGCCAGCAGTCCCACCACAGGGGGCACTGAAGCTTTCTTT. It encodes CASSPTTGGTEAFF.

The chain is built from TRBV6-5 and TRBJ2-1; 7 nucleotides line up with TRBD1. This CDR3 region has 13 residues. V was clipped by 5 bases and J by 4 bases; unmatched bases: 2. Germline V gene lookup returns CDR1 MNHEY and CDR2 SVGAGI. CDR3 loop: CASSPGQYNEQFF. CDR3 nucleotide sequence: TGTGCCAGCAGTCCGGGACAGTACAATGAGCAGTTCTTC.

This rearrangement joins TRBV7-9 to TRBJ1-1, with 10 bases fitting TRBD1. Germline V gene data show CDR1 as SEHNR and CDR2 as FQNEAQ (reference sequence). Trimming took 5 bases from V and 4 from J; bases not matched to a gene: 4. This CDR3 comprises 14 residues. The CDR3 DNA reads TGTGCCAGCAGCACCCGGACAGGGGGCACTGAAGCTTTCTTT. Protein sequence: CASSTRTGGTEAFF. The full variable domain, rest sourced from reference TRBV7-9 and TRBJ1-1, is DTGVSQNPRHKITKRGQNVTFRCDPISEHNRLYWYRQTLGQGPEFLTYFQNEAQLEKSRLLSDRFSAERPKGSFSTLEIQRTEQGDSAMYLCASSTRTGGTEAFFGQGTRLTVV.